The TCR beta chain under discussion was sequenced for a study of blood T cells in healthy people across ages. At the level of the study: Template switching picked up about one barcoded beta molecule for each two T cells.

Healthy Caucasians from Russia aged about 6 to 90 served as donors. A word on this clonotype: Its matching antigen is unknown.

Notes on the study in general: Naive and antigen-experienced cells could not be conclusively compared, given unsorted PBMCs. In long-lived donors, naive CD4+ cell counts and diversity exceeded those of aged donors.

The V gene end was trimmed by 0 bases and the J gene end by 8 bases; junction bases not matched to a gene: 9. The CDR3 has 15 residues. CDR1 and CDR2 from the germline V gene are MNHEY and SVGAGI. PCR was performed a second time for roughly 7 to 11 cycles using a sample-barcoded 5' primer and a J-beta primer mix. TCRdb re-called the 5' RACE reads with MiXCR, one entry per CDR3 protein. The sample lists 600,000 to 1,000,000 distinct CDR3 sequences; about three fifths were seen once. This sequence joins TRBV6-5 and TRBJ1-2, with TRBD1 matching 7 bases. The sequenced material came from blood. This receptor was taken from a man aged 30 to 39 in good health. The CDR3 DNA follows: TGTGCCAGCAGTTACTCGAATGACAGGGTGGGCGGCTACACCTTC. The encoded protein is CASSYSNDRVGGYTF.